These 32 T cell receptor beta chains were sequenced from one sample in a study of CD8+ T cells in alopecia areata. RNA extraction was followed by reverse transcription into cDNA, which acted as the sequencing template. Produced via immunoSEQ multiplex PCR; TCRdb's table is partial and in-frame only. Here the sample spans about 140,000 clones, roughly 82% being singletons. Treatment here: oral pan-JAK inhibitor, 5-10 mg twice daily. This material consisted of CD8+ T cells sorted from blood, taken at week 4, from a patient treated with tofacitinib. These receptors were taken from a human donor with alopecia areata.

The rearrangement links TRBV5-4 to TRBJ2-5; 7 bases map to TRBD2. The V gene end was trimmed by 0 bases and the J gene end by 3 bases; junction bases not matched to a gene: 5. Per germline, CDR1 SGHNT and CDR2 YYREEE (reference sequence). The CDR3 spans 15 residues. In DNA, the CDR3 is TGTGCCAGCAGCTTGGTTGGCGGGGGAAAAGAGACCCAGTACTTC. This codes for CASSLVGGGKETQYF.

As DNA, the CDR3 is TGTGCCAGCAGCTTAAGGACAGACTACGAGCAGTACTTC. The encoded protein is CASSLRTDYEQYF. This chain uses TRBV7-9 with TRBJ2-7; the D gene is possibly TRBD1 (6 bases). Deletions cut 2 bases from V and 3 bases from J, with 8 bases between. In germline, CDR1 is SEHNR, CDR2 FQNEAQ (reference sequence). This CDR3 is built from 13 residues. Filled out from reference TRBV7-9 and TRBJ2-7, the complete variable domain reads DTGVSQNPRHKITKRGQNVTFRCDPISEHNRLYWYRQTLGQGPEFLTYFQNEAQLEKSRLLSDRFSAERPKGSFSTLEIQRTEQGDSAMYLCASSLRTDYEQYFGPGTRLTVT.

This rearrangement joins TRBV19 to TRBJ2-2, with 10 bases lining up with TRBD1. The germline CDR1 and CDR2 sequences are LNHDA and SQIVND (reference sequence). J lost 7 bases, V lost 9 bases, and 17 bases had no gene match. This CDR3 has 17 residues. The CDR3 spells CASRNLGQGKVGGELFF. DNA of the CDR3: TGTGCCAGCAGAAACTTGGGACAGGGGAAAGTTGGCGGGGAGCTGTTTTTT.

CDR3 coding DNA: TGTGCCAGCAGTTTAGGACAGGGCACCACAGATACGCAGTATTTT. Its protein product is CASSLGQGTTDTQYF. The V call is TRBV27, the J call TRBJ2-3; 8 nucleotides agree with TRBD1. V trimming: 2 bases; J trimming: 2 bases; junction bases outside the gene matches: 3. The CDR3 consists of 15 residues. In germline, CDR1 is MNHEY, CDR2 SMNVEV (reference sequence).

The gene calls are TRBV2 and TRBJ1-1; 8 bases are a match to TRBD1. CDR1 is SNHLY, CDR2 FYNNEI, per germline. With 8 bases clipped from V and 4 bases from J, the junction kept 9 bases outside the gene matches. The CDR3 contains 14 residues. The CDR3 bases are TGTGCCAGCGGGAACAGGGGGTCGGGCACTGAAGCTTTCTTT. Translating it yields CASGNRGSGTEAFF.

V usage is TRBV27 and J usage is TRBJ2-2, with D unclear. V was cut by 1 base and J by 2 bases, with 5 bases left in between. This CDR3 is built from 14 residues. CDR1 MNHEY and CDR2 SMNVEV come from the germline V gene (reference sequence). CDR3 DNA sequence: TGTGCCAGCAGTTTATGGCTAAACACCGGGGAGCTGTTTTTT. This gives the protein CASSLWLNTGELFF.

The J gene is TRBJ2-2, the V gene TRBV27; D is uncertain. Trimming removed 2 bases at V and 0 bases at J, with 13 bases between. From germline, CDR1 is MNHEY and CDR2 SMNVEV (reference sequence). The CDR3 has 17 amino acids. The chain's CDR3 is CASSLPLGPANTGELFF. Here the CDR3 DNA reads TGTGCCAGCAGTTTACCCTTAGGGCCAGCGAACACCGGGGAGCTGTTTTTT.

The chain employs TRBV7-6 and TRBJ2-6, with a possible D match to TRBD1 (5 bases). This CDR3 is 18 amino acids long. The germline gives CDR1 SGHVS, CDR2 FNYEAQ. V was trimmed by 6 bases and J by 0 bases, leaving 18 bases between them. CDR3: CASRRHQGGSSGANVLTF. CDR3 nucleotides: TGTGCCAGCAGAAGGCATCAGGGTGGCAGCTCTGGGGCCAACGTCCTGACTTTC.

The J gene is TRBJ1-5, the V gene TRBV27; maybe TRBD1 (5 bases). The CDR3 is 14 amino acids. Trimming pared 2 bases from V and 4 bases from J, leaving 9 bases between. The germline V gene has CDR1 MNHEY and CDR2 SMNVEV (reference sequence). CDR3: CASSLRAGNQPQHF. Here the CDR3 DNA reads TGTGCCAGCAGTTTAAGGGCAGGGAATCAGCCCCAGCATTTT.

This clone showed up just once. The chain couples TRBV2 to TRBJ2-3, with D possibly TRBD2 on 6 matching bases. Germline V gene data show CDR1 as SNHLY and CDR2 as FYNNEI. The CDR3 is made up of 16 amino acids. Trimming removed 6 bases at V and 0 bases at J, with 16 bases between. The chain's CDR3 is CASSVKAGFSTDTQYF. The CDR3 nucleotides are TGTGCCAGCAGCGTAAAAGCGGGTTTTAGCACAGATACGCAGTATTTT.

The chain joins TRBV7-9 to TRBJ2-7; D assignment may be TRBD1 or TRBD2 (6 bases each). There are 15 residues in the CDR3. CDR1 and CDR2 (germline): SEHNR, FQNEAQ (reference sequence). Trimming left V 2 bases short and J 3 bases short, with 14 bases between. The CDR3: CASSLPDGGFYEQYF. CDR3 DNA: TGTGCCAGCAGCTTACCTGACGGGGGCTTCTACGAGCAGTACTTC.

The gene calls are TRBV7-9 and TRBJ1-2; D gene uncertain. V gave up 5 bases and J gave up 3 bases, with 10 bases separating them. The germline gives CDR1 SEHNR, CDR2 FQNEAQ (reference sequence). The CDR3 sequence is 13 residues long. CDR3 coding DNA: TGTGCCAGCAGCGCCACGACTGACTATGGCTACACCTTC. Translated: CASSATTDYGYTF. The full variable domain, rest sourced from reference TRBV7-9 and TRBJ1-2, is DTGVSQNPRHKITKRGQNVTFRCDPISEHNRLYWYRQTLGQGPEFLTYFQNEAQLEKSRLLSDRFSAERPKGSFSTLEIQRTEQGDSAMYLCASSATTDYGYTFGSGTRLTVV.

This clone was seen more than once but under ten times. DNA of the CDR3: TGTGCCAGCAGCTTAGGAGGCAGGGGCTTGGAGACCCAGTACTTC. Protein product: CASSLGGRGLETQYF. V and J are TRBV7-2 and TRBJ2-5, with a possible D match to TRBD1 (6 bases). Germline values: CDR1 SGHTA, CDR2 FQGNSA. The germline V and J ends were trimmed by 1 base and 5 bases, with 14 bases remaining between them. This CDR3 has 15 amino acids.

The CDR3 DNA follows: TGTGCCAGTAGCGTCGCGGTAGCGGGGTACGAGCAGTACTTC. This encodes CASSVAVAGYEQYF. The gene calls are TRBV19 and TRBJ2-7; TRBD2 aligns across 8 bases. Germline CDR1 LNHDA, CDR2 SQIVND (reference sequence). The V segment lost 6 bases and the J segment 4 bases; nucleotides outside the gene matches: 8. The CDR3 contains 14 residues.

The chain joins TRBV27 to TRBJ2-3; 12 bases line up with TRBD2. Germline values: CDR1 MNHEY, CDR2 SMNVEV (reference sequence). Losses at the gene ends were 6 bases for V and 2 bases for J; bases not matched to a gene: 9. This CDR3 contains 17 residues. The CDR3 region has the DNA TGTGCCAGCAGCCTGCTAGCGGGGGGGATAACCACAGATACGCAGTATTTT. Its translation: CASSLLAGGITTDTQYF.

The genes are TRBV7-8 and TRBJ2-7; perhaps D is TRBD1 or TRBD2 (6 bases each). The CDR3 is 15 amino acids. Between the trimmed V and J ends, which lost 8 bases and 4 bases, there was a span of 21 bases. Germline loops: CDR1 SGHVS, CDR2 FQNEAQ. DNA for the CDR3: TGTGCCAGCCAGATCGGGGGCAGGGGTTCTTACGAGCAGTACTTC. This sequence encodes CASQIGGRGSYEQYF.

This clone has a handful of counts. This CDR3 is also generated by other DNA sequences in the sample. The rearrangement links TRBV7-6 to TRBJ2-3; D uncertain. The V gene's germline CDR1 is SGHVS and CDR2 FNYEAQ. The CDR3 length is 13 residues. Trimming removed 3 bases at V and 5 bases at J, with 9 bases between. CDR3 protein: CASSLAGGDTQYF. The CDR3 region has the DNA TGTGCCAGCAGCTTGGCCGGTGGAGATACGCAGTATTTT.

This rearrangement joins TRBV27 to TRBJ2-2; D gene unclear. The germline V and J ends were trimmed by 2 bases and 5 bases, with 6 bases remaining between them. CDR3 length: 13 amino acids. The germline gives CDR1 MNHEY, CDR2 SMNVEV (reference sequence). DNA for the CDR3: TGTGCCAGCAGTTTAGGGGAAACCGGGGAGCTGTTTTTT. It translates to CASSLGETGELFF.

J is TRBJ2-1 and V is TRBV5-4; unclear D gene. The germline V and J ends were trimmed by 0 bases and 6 bases, with 28 bases remaining between them. The length of the CDR3 is 20 residues. The germline V gene has CDR1 SGHNT and CDR2 YYREEE (reference sequence). In DNA, the CDR3 is TGTGCCAGCAGCTTGGCCCAAGTAGGGCCCCCTGGCGGCCACCCCAATGAGCAGTTCTTC. The encoded protein is CASSLAQVGPPGGHPNEQFF.

The chain carries TRBV10-2 and TRBJ2-2, with D tentatively TRBD2 (5 bases). Germline V gene lookup returns CDR1 WSHSY and CDR2 SAAADI. Trimming removed 0 bases at V and 6 bases at J, with 11 bases between. CDR3 size: 15 residues. CDR3 in amino acids: CASSESASLAGELFF. The CDR3 DNA is TGCGCCAGCAGTGAGTCGGCTAGCCTCGCCGGGGAGCTGTTTTTT.

V and J are TRBV6-5 and TRBJ2-1; D gene uncertain. The CDR3 has 13 residues. The V gene lost 2 bases and the J gene lost 5 bases, with 7 bases spanning the gap. CDR1 and CDR2 from the germline V gene are MNHEY and SVGAGI. The CDR3 sequence is CASSYGRDNEQFF. CDR3 DNA: TGTGCCAGCAGTTACGGTAGGGACAATGAGCAGTTCTTC.

CDR3 DNA: TGTGCCAGCAGCCAGCCTGGACACTCTGGAAACACCATATATTTT. Translating gives CASSQPGHSGNTIYF. The rearrangement links TRBV7-9 to TRBJ1-3; D is possibly TRBD1 (5 bases). The germline CDR1 and CDR2 sequences are SEHNR and FQNEAQ (reference sequence). With 5 bases removed from V and 0 bases from J, the gap between germline ends came to 11 bases. The CDR3 runs to 15 residues.

The chain carries TRBV5-6 and TRBJ1-1; D may be TRBD1 (5 bases). The V gene's germline CDR1 is SGHDT and CDR2 YYEEEE. The CDR3 is 17 residues long. V was clipped by 0 bases and J by 6 bases, with 21 bases between them. CDR3: CASSLADSRVSSAEAFF. CDR3 sequence (DNA): TGTGCCAGCAGCTTGGCCGATAGCAGGGTGAGCAGTGCTGAAGCTTTCTTT.

The chain recombines TRBV27 with TRBJ1-5; D perhaps matches TRBD1 (6 bases). The germline V gene encodes CDR1 MNHEY and CDR2 SMNVEV (reference sequence). This CDR3 is built from 16 residues. Trimming removed 2 bases at V and 4 bases at J, with 15 bases between. The CDR3 protein is CASSLQGFVSNQPQHF. The CDR3 nucleotides read TGTGCCAGCAGTTTACAGGGGTTCGTGAGTAATCAGCCCCAGCATTTT.

The chain joins TRBV29-1 to TRBJ1-5; tentative D call: TRBD1 (6 bases). With 4 bases removed from V and 4 bases from J, the gap between germline ends came to 14 bases. Germline values: CDR1 SQVTM, CDR2 ANQGSEA. The CDR3 contains 14 residues. The CDR3: CSVVWGPLNQPQHF. The CDR3 DNA reads as TGCAGCGTTGTATGGGGGCCGCTAAATCAGCCCCAGCATTTT.

V is TRBV7-6 and J is TRBJ2-5; D is possibly TRBD1 or TRBD2 (5 bases each). Trimming removed 5 bases from V and 4 bases from J, with 14 bases in between. Germline assignment: CDR1 SGHVS and CDR2 FNYEAQ. The length of the CDR3 is 14 residues. The CDR3 loop reads CASSQSGGGETQYF. The CDR3 coding sequence is TGTGCCAGCAGCCAATCCGGTGGGGGAGAGACCCAGTACTTC.

The genes are TRBV10-2 and TRBJ2-1; D is perhaps TRBD2 (6 bases). Germline loops: CDR1 WSHSY, CDR2 SAAADI. V was cut by 5 bases and J by 8 bases, with 16 bases left in between. This CDR3 comprises 14 residues. CDR3 sequence: CASSRGGKGYEQFF. The CDR3 DNA sequence: TGCGCCAGCAGTAGAGGAGGGAAGGGTTATGAGCAGTTCTTC.

This clone has just one count. V gene TRBV27 combines with J gene TRBJ2-3, with D perhaps matching TRBD2 (7 bases). The CDR3 spans 15 residues. V was cut by 11 bases and J by 0 bases, with 18 bases left in between. Germline-derived CDR1 and CDR2 are MNHEY and SMNVEV (reference sequence). CDR3 DNA sequence: TGTGCCCCTAGAAGGCGGGGGCCCAGCACAGATACGCAGTATTTT. Translated, it gives CAPRRRGPSTDTQYF.

CDR3 coding DNA: TGTGCCAGCAACACCGGGACAGGGGAGAACAATGAGCAGTTCTTC. It translates to CASNTGTGENNEQFF. The rearrangement links TRBV7-9 to TRBJ2-1, with 10 bases fitting TRBD1. There are 15 residues in the CDR3. Germline values: CDR1 SEHNR, CDR2 FQNEAQ (reference sequence). Germline trimming cut 7 bases from V and 5 bases from J; bases unmatched to any gene: 8.

The chain recombines TRBV7-8 with TRBJ2-2; possibly TRBD1 for D (5 bases). The CDR3 totals 15 residues. Per the germline V gene, CDR1 is SGHVS and CDR2 is FQNEAQ. Trimming took 2 bases from V and 4 from J, leaving 11 bases between them. CDR3 residues: CASSLYVGPTGELFF. CDR3 bases: TGTGCCAGCAGCTTATATGTGGGGCCCACCGGGGAGCTGTTTTTT.

This chain uses TRBV10-3 with TRBJ2-1; D is possibly TRBD1 or TRBD2 (5 bases each). The CDR3 loop spans 15 amino acids. Between the trimmed V and J ends, which lost 2 bases and 9 bases, there was a span of 17 bases. CDR1 ENHRY and CDR2 SYGVKD come from the germline V gene. CDR3 sequence reads: CAISEATTRDLEQFF. CDR3 DNA: TGTGCCATCAGTGAGGCGACTACCAGGGATCTTGAGCAGTTCTTC.

This clone has only a few counts. An end of the junction does not agree with germline; a read error may underlie this. The chain recombines TRBV29-1 with TRBJ2-3; D ambiguous. Germline V gives CDR1 SQVTM, CDR2 ANQGSEA. The CDR3 loop spans 11 amino acids. CDR3 nucleotide sequence: TGCAGCGCCCTCACCGGCCACGGAGTGGATTTT. Its protein product is CSALTGHGVDF.